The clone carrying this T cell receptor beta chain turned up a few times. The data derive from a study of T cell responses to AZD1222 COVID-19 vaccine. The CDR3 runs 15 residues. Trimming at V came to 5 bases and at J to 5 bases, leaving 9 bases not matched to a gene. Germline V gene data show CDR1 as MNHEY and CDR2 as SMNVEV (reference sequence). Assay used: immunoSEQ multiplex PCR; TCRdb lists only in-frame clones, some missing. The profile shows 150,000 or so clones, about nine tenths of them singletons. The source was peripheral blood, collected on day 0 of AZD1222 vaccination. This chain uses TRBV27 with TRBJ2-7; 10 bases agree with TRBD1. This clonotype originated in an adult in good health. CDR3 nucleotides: TGTGCCAGCAGTGCAACGGGACAGGGGACCCACGAGCAGTACTTC. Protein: CASSATGQGTHEQYF.